The source of this TCR beta chain is a study of regulatory T cells in long-lasting Graves disease. Germline assignment: CDR1 SEHNR and CDR2 FQNEAQ (reference sequence). V lost 5 bases and J lost 4; bases outside the gene matches: 5. This CDR3 has 14 residues. This clonotype was counted many times. Time point noted: newly diagnosed GD, antithyroid drugs for less than 3 months. RNA from PBMCs was the source of the TCR library. An endocrinology unit in Xi'an, China, supplied the patients. Construction of the TCR beta libraries employed iRepertoire HTBI primers in conjunction with Arm-PCR of CDR3 regions. TCRdb used MiXCR to reprocess the multiplex PCR reads, holding one entry per CDR3 protein. The sample shows hundreds of thousands of distinct CDR3 sequences, around 16% of them seen only once. These sequences were also reported in another study, on T cells in Graves' hyperthyroidism and ophthalmopathy. Per that study: Aged 18 to 65, the patients had hyperthyroidism that was newly diagnosed and had lasted under 2 months. First-round RT-PCR targeting the TCR CDR3 was performed with the HTBI primer set.

The V and J genes are TRBV7-9 and TRBJ2-1, with 7 bases that match TRBD1. The starting material was peripheral blood mononuclear cells (PBMCs), obtained at new diagnosis, from a patient treated with antithyroid drugs. The sequence was obtained from a woman aged 35-65 years with Graves disease. The chain's CDR3 is CASSIQGKYNEQFF. In DNA, the CDR3 is TGTGCCAGCAGCATACAGGGGAAGTACAATGAGCAGTTCTTC. Supplemented by reference TRBV7-9 and TRBJ2-1, the full variable domain reads DTGVSQNPRHKITKRGQNVTFRCDPISEHNRLYWYRQTLGQGPEFLTYFQNEAQLEKSRLLSDRFSAERPKGSFSTLEIQRTEQGDSAMYLCASSIQGKYNEQFFGPGTRLTVL.